The rows below give T cell receptor beta chains drawn from one sample of a study of vaccination and CD4 T cells after COVID-19. TCRdb recomputed calls from the PCR reads with MiXCR, one row per CDR3 protein. The sample records about 10,000 distinct CDR3 sequences, around 60% being singletons. The antigens for these receptors are not known. The sequenced sample consisted of CD4+ T cells from blood, cultured in vitro. The source is a human donor who had recovered from COVID-19. CDR3s include the opening cysteine and the closing phenylalanine or tryptophan. The D gene is left open where the match is weak. Expanded clones get a size class; other rows say once, few or many, or leave the size out.

clone_size | j_call | v_call | d_call | cdr3_aa | cdr3_nt
NA | TRBJ1-1 | TRBV28 | NA | CASSQNTEAFF | TGTGCCAGCAGCCAGAACACTGAAGCTTTCTTT
NA | TRBJ2-3 | TRBV29-1 | NA | CSVDSSTDTQYF | TGCAGCGTTGATTCCAGCACAGATACGCAGTATTTT
few | TRBJ1-4 | TRBV5-4 | NA | CASSERRTLSGELFF | TGTGCCAGCAGCGAGAGGCGGACCCTTAGTGGAGAACTGTTTTTT
NA | TRBJ2-5 | TRBV11-3 | TRBD2 | CASSKLAGVGETQYF | TGTGCCAGCAGCAAACTAGCGGGAGTGGGAGAGACCCAGTACTTC
NA | TRBJ2-7 | TRBV2 | TRBD2 | CASRLAEYPISYEQYF | TGTGCCAGCAGGCTAGCGGAGTACCCAATCTCCTACGAGCAGTACTTC
NA | TRBJ1-2 | TRBV19 | NA | CASSRTSNYGYTF | TGTGCCAGTAGTAGAACAAGCAACTATGGCTACACCTTC
NA | TRBJ2-5 | TRBV7-9 | NA | CASSLWSGRQETQYF | TGTGCCAGCAGCTTATGGTCGGGGCGCCAAGAGACCCAGTACTTC
NA | TRBJ2-7 | TRBV15 | NA | CATSRGGDAYEQYF | TGTGCCACCAGCAGAGGGGGGGACGCCTACGAGCAGTACTTC
NA | TRBJ1-2 | TRBV19 | NA | CASSSAGGRVGYTF | TGTGCCAGTAGCTCGGCGGGGGGGCGCGTTGGCTACACCTTC
NA | TRBJ2-3 | TRBV7-2 | NA | CASSIGRRTDTQYF | TGTGCCAGCAGTATAGGACGGCGCACAGATACGCAGTATTTT
NA | TRBJ1-1 | TRBV7-8 | TRBD1 | CASSLGGRDRNTEAFF | TGTGCCAGCAGCTTAGGCGGTCGGGACAGGAACACTGAAGCTTTCTTT
NA | TRBJ2-5 | TRBV6-1 | TRBD2 | CASKRPLAGGETQYF | TGTGCCAGCAAGAGGCCACTAGCGGGGGGAGAGACCCAGTACTTC
few | TRBJ2-3 | TRBV7-3 | NA | CASSLIGTPGSVADTQYF | TGTGCCAGCAGCTTAATTGGCACACCCGGATCTGTTGCAGATACGCAGTATTTT
NA | TRBJ2-3 | TRBV6-2/TRBV6-3 | TRBD2 | CASTLLAGITDTQYF | TGTGCCAGCACCCTACTAGCGGGAATCACAGATACGCAGTATTTT
few | TRBJ2-7 | TRBV5-1 | NA | CASSFMYKGSSYEQYF | TGCGCCAGCAGCTTTATGTACAAAGGAAGTTCCTACGAGCAGTACTTC
NA | TRBJ2-7 | TRBV5-1 | NA | CASSPAAGELYEQYF | TGCGCCAGCAGCCCAGCCGCCGGGGAATTATACGAGCAGTACTTC
few | TRBJ1-2 | TRBV20-1 | NA | CSARPPWGGIYGYTF | TGCAGTGCTAGACCGCCCTGGGGGGGGATCTATGGCTACACCTTC